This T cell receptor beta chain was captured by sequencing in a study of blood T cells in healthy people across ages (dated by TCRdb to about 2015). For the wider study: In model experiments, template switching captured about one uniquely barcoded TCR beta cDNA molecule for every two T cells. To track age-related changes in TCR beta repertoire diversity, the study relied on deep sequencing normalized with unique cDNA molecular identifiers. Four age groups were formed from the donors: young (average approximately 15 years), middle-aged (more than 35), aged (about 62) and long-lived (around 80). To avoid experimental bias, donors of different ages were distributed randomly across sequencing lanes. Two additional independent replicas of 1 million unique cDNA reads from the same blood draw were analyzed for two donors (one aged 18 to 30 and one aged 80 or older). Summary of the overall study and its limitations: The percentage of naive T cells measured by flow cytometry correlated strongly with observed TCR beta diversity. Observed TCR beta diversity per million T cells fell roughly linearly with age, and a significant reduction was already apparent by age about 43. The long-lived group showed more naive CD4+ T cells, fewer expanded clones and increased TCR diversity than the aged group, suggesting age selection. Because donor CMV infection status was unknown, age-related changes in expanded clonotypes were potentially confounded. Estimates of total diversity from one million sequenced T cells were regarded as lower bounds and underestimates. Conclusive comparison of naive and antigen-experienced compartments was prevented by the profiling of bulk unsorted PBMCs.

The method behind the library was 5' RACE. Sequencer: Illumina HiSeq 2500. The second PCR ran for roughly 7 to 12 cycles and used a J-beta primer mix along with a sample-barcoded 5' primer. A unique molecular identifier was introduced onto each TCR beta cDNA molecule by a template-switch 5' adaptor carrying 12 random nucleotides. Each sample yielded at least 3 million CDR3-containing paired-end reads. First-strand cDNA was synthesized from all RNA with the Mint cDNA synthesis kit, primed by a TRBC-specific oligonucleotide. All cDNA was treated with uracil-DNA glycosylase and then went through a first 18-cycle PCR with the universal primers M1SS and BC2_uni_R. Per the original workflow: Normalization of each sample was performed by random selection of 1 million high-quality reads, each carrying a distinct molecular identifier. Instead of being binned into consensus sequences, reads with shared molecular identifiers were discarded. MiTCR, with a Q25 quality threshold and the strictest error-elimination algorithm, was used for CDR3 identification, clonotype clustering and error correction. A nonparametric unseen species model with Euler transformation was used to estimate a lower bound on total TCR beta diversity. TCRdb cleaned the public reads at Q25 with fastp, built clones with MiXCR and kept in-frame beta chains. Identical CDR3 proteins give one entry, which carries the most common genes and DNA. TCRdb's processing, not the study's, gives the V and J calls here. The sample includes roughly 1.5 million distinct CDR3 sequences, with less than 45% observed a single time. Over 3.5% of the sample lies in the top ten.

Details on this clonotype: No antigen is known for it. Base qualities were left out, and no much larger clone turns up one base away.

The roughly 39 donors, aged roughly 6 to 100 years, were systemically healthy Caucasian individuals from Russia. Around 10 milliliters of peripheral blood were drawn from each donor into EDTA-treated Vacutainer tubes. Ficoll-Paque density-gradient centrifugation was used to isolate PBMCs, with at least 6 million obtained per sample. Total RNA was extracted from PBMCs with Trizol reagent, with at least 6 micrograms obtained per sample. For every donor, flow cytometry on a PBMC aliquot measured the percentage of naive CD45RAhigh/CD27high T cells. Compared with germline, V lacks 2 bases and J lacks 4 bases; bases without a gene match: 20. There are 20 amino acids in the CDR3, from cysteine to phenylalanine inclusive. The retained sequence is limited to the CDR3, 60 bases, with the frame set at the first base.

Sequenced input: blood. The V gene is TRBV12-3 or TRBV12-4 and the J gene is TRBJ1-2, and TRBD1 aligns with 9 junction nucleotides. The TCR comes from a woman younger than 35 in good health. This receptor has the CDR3 CASSLSSRDRDASSLYGYTF. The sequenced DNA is TGTGCCAGCAGTTTATCATCCCGGGACAGGGATGCCTCGTCCCTCTATGGCTACACCTTC.